This TCR beta chain derives from a study of blood T cells in healthy people across ages. About the research overall: Per two T cells, about one barcoded beta molecule was captured through template switching. The study's findings and limits: Using unsorted PBMCs precluded a conclusive naive versus antigen-experienced comparison.

Germline values: CDR1 LGHDT, CDR2 YNNKEL (reference sequence). This CDR3 is 16 amino acids long. Every donor contributed about 10 milliliters of peripheral blood by blood draw. The amount of total RNA extracted per sample was at least 5 micrograms. The use of a sample-barcoded 5' primer and a J-beta primer mix characterized a second PCR of roughly 6 to 11 cycles. TCRdb reanalysed the 5' RACE reads using MiXCR and keeps one entry per CDR3 protein. The table lists about 580,000 distinct CDR3 sequences, less than 60% of them singletons, with approximately 23% in the top ten. For this clonotype: The antigen remains unidentified.

The receptor comes from a man older than 75 in good health. J is TRBJ2-7 and V is TRBV3-1, with 9 nucleotides matching TRBD1. The end of the DNA fits TRBJ2-5 better, so the J call may be wrong. The sample comprised blood. This chain's CDR3 is CASSHIKGQGEETQYF. As DNA, the CDR3 is TGTGCCAGCAGCCACATCAAGGGACAGGGTGAGGAGACCCAGTACTTC.